The sequence of this T cell receptor (beta chain) was determined in a study of T cell repertoires in cytomegalovirus infection. Study details: Carrying CMV and the relevant HLA type showed in public TCR beta signatures. Findings and caveats of the study: HLA-C-restricted TCR beta clonotypes specific for CMV led the ex vivo response.

This CDR3 spans 15 amino acids. Germline CDR1 is MGHRA and CDR2 is YSYEKL. The V and J ends lost 1 base and 2 bases respectively, with 12 bases between them. TCRdb reanalysed the reads using MiXCR and keeps one entry per CDR3 protein. This table holds approximately 140,000 distinct CDR3 sequences, 20% to 30% found once. This clonotype occurred a few times. Its antigen remains unknown. Specimen: PBMCs, sequenced either directly or after in vitro stimulation (not recorded which). The TCR comes from a human donor in good health (CMV status not recorded). Some clones in this sample may be carry-over from other donors' samples. V is TRBV4-1 and J is TRBJ2-7, with a tentative D call TRBD2 (6 bases). The CDR3 loop is CASSQGVTRTYEQYF. CDR3 nucleotides: TGCGCCAGCAGCCAAGGAGTGACTAGGACCTACGAGCAGTACTTC.